These 19 T cell receptor beta chains came from one sample sequenced in a study of blood T cell repertoires in COVID-19. Using immunoSEQ multiplex PCR, the repertoire was profiled, and TCRdb retains in-frame clones only, with some absent. The table records about 220,000 clones, more than 65% of them present only once. The sequenced material came from peripheral blood. These TCRs come from a woman aged 60-75 years with acute or convalescent COVID-19.

This sequence joins TRBV28 and TRBJ1-1; D perhaps matches TRBD1 (5 bases). The CDR3 covers 11 residues. The germline V and J ends were trimmed by 10 bases and 4 bases, with 10 bases remaining between them. Per germline, CDR1 MDHEN and CDR2 SYDVKM. CDR3 amino acids: CAINGGTEAFF. The CDR3 DNA follows: TGTGCCATTAACGGGGGCACTGAAGCTTTCTTT.

The chain combines TRBV3-1 (or the pseudogene TRBV3-2) with TRBJ1-3, with 7 bases matching TRBD1. The CDR3 is made up of 14 amino acids. The trim removed 8 bases at V and 0 bases at J, leaving 4 bases unmatched. Germline V gene sequence: CDR1 LGHDT, CDR2 YNNKEL (reference sequence). The CDR3 sequence: CASGQVLSGNTIYF. The CDR3 coding sequence is TGTGCCAGCGGACAGGTCCTCTCTGGAAACACCATATATTTT.

The chain carries TRBV12-5 and TRBJ1-2; the D gene is possibly TRBD1 (5 bases). The CDR3 consists of 14 residues. V lost 6 bases and J 1 base, leaving 12 bases between the germline ends. CDR1 is LGHNT, CDR2 FRNRAP, per germline. This CDR3 is CASGLKTVNYGYTF. As DNA, the CDR3 is TGTGCTAGTGGACTTAAGACAGTTAACTATGGCTACACCTTC.

The V and J genes are TRBV7-2 and TRBJ2-1; D may be TRBD2 (6 bases). Trimming took off 3 bases at V and 3 bases at J, with 9 bases between the two ends. The CDR3 consists of 14 residues. Germline loops: CDR1 SGHTA, CDR2 FQGNSA. The CDR3 nucleotides are TGTGCCAGCAGCTTGCGGGGCATCTACAATGAGCAGTTCTTC. Translated: CASSLRGIYNEQFF.

The J gene is TRBJ1-1, the V gene TRBV6-5; D uncertain. CDR1 is MNHEY, CDR2 SVGAGI, per germline. This CDR3 spans 15 amino acids. V was pared by 6 bases and J by 6 bases, with 20 bases between. CDR3 sequence reads: CASSPSGFGSSEAFF. In nucleotides, the CDR3 is TGTGCCAGCAGCCCCTCGGGTTTTGGTAGCTCTGAAGCTTTCTTT.

The chain employs TRBV6-5 and TRBJ1-2; a weak D match, TRBD1 (6 bases). CDR3 length: 14 residues. The V gene lost 5 bases and the J gene lost 5 bases, with 15 bases spanning the gap. The germline CDR1 and CDR2 sequences are MNHEY and SVGAGI. CDR3 protein: CASSRRTEDYGYTF. CDR3 nucleotide sequence: TGTGCCAGCAGTCGACGGACAGAGGATTATGGCTACACCTTC.

V usage is TRBV9 and J usage is TRBJ1-5; TRBD1 aligns across 8 bases. Germline CDR1 is SGDLS and CDR2 is YYNGEE. With 3 bases clipped from V and 7 bases from J, the junction kept 9 bases outside the gene matches. This CDR3 comprises 15 residues. The CDR3 DNA sequence: TGTGCCAGCAGCGCACAGGGGGTAGATTGGCAGCCCCAGCATTTT. Translating it yields CASSAQGVDWQPQHF.

CDR3 in amino acids: CASSLQGLQHGYTF. The CDR3 bases are TGTGCCAGCAGTTTACAGGGACTCCAGCATGGCTACACCTTC. This chain connects TRBV28 to TRBJ1-2; a possible D gene is TRBD1 (5 bases). Trimming stripped 2 bases from V and 6 bases from J, with 13 bases between. There are 14 residues in the CDR3. In germline, CDR1 is MDHEN, CDR2 SYDVKM.

The sample holds a few counts of this clone. The V call is TRBV12-3 or TRBV12-4, the J call TRBJ1-6, with D possibly being TRBD1 (6 bases). V dropped 9 bases and J dropped 4 bases, with 10 bases sitting between them. CDR3 length equals 13 residues. The CDR3 DNA is TGTGCCAGGAAACAGGGTTATAATTCACCCCTCCACTTT. Its translation: CARKQGYNSPLHF.

This chain's CDR3 is CASSWDRSNEKLFF. In nucleotides, the CDR3 is TGTGCCAGCAGTTGGGACAGATCTAATGAAAAACTGTTTTTT. The chain recombines TRBV5-5 with TRBJ1-4; 7 bases line up with TRBD1. Germline CDR1 is SGHKS and CDR2 is YYEKEE (reference sequence). The CDR3 loop spans 14 amino acids. V lost 5 bases to trimming and J lost 3 bases; unmatched junction nucleotides: 4. The full variable domain, in which reference TRBV5-5 and TRBJ1-4 provide the parts outside the CDR3, is DAGVTQSPTHLIKTRGQQVTLRCSPISGHKSVSWYQQVLGQGPQFIFQYYEKEERGRGNFPDRFSARQFPNYSSELNVNALLLGDSALYLCASSWDRSNEKLFFGSGTQLSVL.

This sequence joins TRBV6-5 and TRBJ2-2, with 7 bases aligning to TRBD2. The CDR3 totals 15 residues. J gave up 5 bases and V 7 bases, and 10 bases lay outside the gene matches. Germline CDR1 reads MNHEY; CDR2 reads SVGAGI. CDR3 coding DNA: TGTGCCAGCACCGTAGGGAGGGGTCGAACCGGGGAGCTGTTTTTT. Translated: CASTVGRGRTGELFF.

The chain recombines TRBV6-6 with TRBJ2-7, with 8 bases lining up with TRBD2. CDR3 length equals 15 residues. J gave up 4 bases and V 6 bases, and 11 bases lay outside the gene matches. Germline values: CDR1 MNHNY, CDR2 SVGAGI (reference sequence). The DNA for the CDR3 is TGTGCCAGCAGAACCGGGGGGGCCAATCGATACGAGCAGTACTTC. Its protein is CASRTGGANRYEQYF.

The chain joins TRBV11-2 to TRBJ1-2, with 8 bases identical to TRBD1. The CDR3 runs 17 residues. The V segment lost 5 bases and the J segment 7 bases; nucleotides outside the gene matches: 18. The V gene's germline CDR1 is SGHAT and CDR2 FQNNGV. Written as DNA, the CDR3 is TGTGCCAGCAGCCCCCACCTCCGGGACAGGTCACTGGGTGGCTACACCTTC. This gives the protein CASSPHLRDRSLGGYTF.

The gene calls are TRBV19 and TRBJ2-5; 9 nucleotides match TRBD1. This CDR3 has 16 amino acids. V lost 4 bases, J lost 4 bases, and 10 bases stayed unmatched. Per germline, CDR1 LNHDA and CDR2 SQIVND (reference sequence). The CDR3 reads CASSTRPTGGVETQYF. The CDR3 coding sequence is TGTGCCAGTAGTACGAGACCAACAGGGGGCGTAGAGACCCAGTACTTC.

CDR3 protein: CASSQEAGAAGELFF. DNA for the CDR3: TGTGCCAGCAGCCAAGAAGCGGGGGCGGCCGGGGAGCTGTTTTTT. The V call is TRBV4-2, the J call TRBJ2-2, with 8 nucleotides matching TRBD2. In germline, CDR1 is LGHNA, CDR2 YNFKEQ. The CDR3 loop spans 15 amino acids. With V trimmed by 0 bases and J by 6 bases, 3 bases remained unmatched.

The genes are TRBV5-4 and TRBJ2-1, with 8 positions matching TRBD2. V shed 6 bases and J 3 bases; nucleotides not matched to a gene: 8. CDR3 length: 15 amino acids. Germline lookup yields CDR1 SGHNT and CDR2 YYREEE (reference sequence). CDR3 loop: CASNGGGLNYNEQFF. CDR3 bases: TGTGCCAGCAACGGGGGGGGGCTCAACTACAATGAGCAGTTCTTC.

The rearrangement joins TRBV5-1 to TRBJ1-1; TRBD1 is a possible D gene (6 bases). V lost 2 bases, J lost 8 bases, and 13 bases lay in between. The CDR3 totals 13 residues. CDR1 SGHRS and CDR2 YFSETQ come from the germline V gene. CDR3: CASSFSAGAEAFF. DNA for the CDR3: TGCGCCAGCAGCTTCTCTGCAGGGGCCGAAGCTTTCTTT.

The J gene is TRBJ2-1, the V gene TRBV19, with a tentative D call TRBD2 (5 bases). Germline V gene lookup returns CDR1 LNHDA and CDR2 SQIVND (reference sequence). Trimming shortened V by 8 bases and J by 8 bases, and 22 bases separated the two germline ends. This CDR3 spans 15 amino acids. The CDR3 DNA is TGTGCCAGTCGTCGTTTCCTCCAGGCAGCGGATGAGCAGTTCTTC. Translated: CASRRFLQAADEQFF.

The V and J genes are TRBV30 and TRBJ1-1, with D perhaps matching TRBD1 (6 bases). The V gene's germline CDR1 is GTSNPN and CDR2 SVGIG (reference sequence). V was shortened by 2 bases and J by 0 bases, with 16 bases between the two germline ends. CDR3 size: 16 residues. The CDR3 nucleotides read TGTGCCTGGAGTACAGGGTTAGGGGACATGAACACTGAAGCTTTCTTT. The encoded protein is CAWSTGLGDMNTEAFF.